This TCR beta chain was sequenced in a study of T cells in Graves' hyperthyroidism and ophthalmopathy. Per the germline V gene, CDR1 is MNHEY and CDR2 is SMNVEV (reference sequence). V lost 2 bases to trimming and J lost 15 bases; unmatched junction nucleotides: 12. The CDR3 is 16 residues long. From RNA transcripts, TCR beta CDR3 regions were amplified. The HTBI primer set served for first-round RT-PCR of the TCR CDR3. TCRdb re-called the multiplex PCR reads with MiXCR, one entry per CDR3 protein. The table lists around 450,000 distinct CDR3 sequences, more than 15% of them singletons. The V gene is TRBV27, the J gene TRBJ1-6; TRBD1 aligns across 11 bases. Sequencing input: blood. This receptor was obtained from a woman between 18 and 30 years old with Graves' hyperthyroidism. CDR3 protein: CASSLRVRTGGNFLHF. DNA of the CDR3: TGTGCCAGCAGTTTAAGGGTCCGGACAGGGGGCAACTTCCTCCACTTT.